The 12 T cell receptor beta chains below all came from one sample that was sequenced in a study of T cell repertoires in cytomegalovirus infection. TCRdb processed the reads anew with MiXCR; each CDR3 protein has one entry. The data contain some 220,000 distinct CDR3 sequences, around 12% of them singletons. Sequencing was done on a sample of PBMCs. The source is a human donor in good health (CMV status not recorded). Some clones in this sample may be carry-over from other donors' samples.

This clonotype was observed many times. The V gene is TRBV7-3, the J gene TRBJ2-1; D is possibly TRBD2 (5 bases). Trimming left V 5 bases short and J 0 bases short, with 14 bases between. The CDR3 loop spans 16 amino acids. From germline, CDR1 is SGHTA and CDR2 FQGTGA. CDR3 nucleotides: TGTGCCAGCAGCGCTAGCCCCACTGGCTCCTACAATGAGCAGTTCTTC. Its protein product is CASSASPTGSYNEQFF.

This chain joins TRBV25-1 and TRBJ2-3; D might be TRBD2 (6 bases). CDR1 is MGHDK, CDR2 SYGVNS, per germline. V lost 4 bases and J lost 7, with 21 bases in between. The CDR3 consists of 16 residues. CDR3 DNA sequence: TGTGCCAGCAGTGGGATCTCTAGCGCCCATTGGAATACGCAGTATTTT. Amino acids: CASSGISSAHWNTQYF.

This clonotype was counted at least ten times. V usage is TRBV7-8 and J usage is TRBJ1-1; 7 bases match TRBD1. The CDR3 totals 15 residues. Germline V gives CDR1 SGHVS, CDR2 FQNEAQ. J gave up 5 bases and V 5 bases, and 11 bases lay outside the gene matches. CDR3 amino acids: CASSPNRDRRTEAFF. The CDR3 DNA reads as TGTGCCAGCAGCCCGAACCGGGACAGAAGGACTGAAGCTTTCTTT.

This clonotype was counted ten times or more. The chain uses TRBV7-3 and TRBJ2-5; D is possibly TRBD2 (5 bases). Trimming pared 5 bases from V and 5 bases from J, leaving 15 bases between. This CDR3 comprises 14 residues. Germline loops: CDR1 SGHTA, CDR2 FQGTGA. The CDR3, as DNA: TGTGCCAGCAGCCCGAGGAGCTCGGGGGAGACCCAGTACTTC. Its protein product is CASSPRSSGETQYF.

At least ten counts were recorded for this clonotype. The chain carries TRBV28 and TRBJ2-3; D is perhaps TRBD2 (5 bases). CDR3 length: 12 amino acids. The germline CDR1 and CDR2 sequences are MDHEN and SYDVKM. V lost 5 bases, J lost 5 bases, and 8 bases lay in between. CDR3 nucleotides: TGTGCCAGCAGTCCCAGCGGAGATACGCAGTATTTT. It yields the protein CASSPSGDTQYF.

Ten or more counts support this clonotype. The J gene is TRBJ1-2, the V gene TRBV12-3 or TRBV12-4, with 8 bases matching TRBD1. V lost 4 bases to trimming and J lost 6 bases; unmatched junction nucleotides: 13. This CDR3 is 16 amino acids long. CDR3 protein: CASSSSSGGAGNGYTF. As DNA, the CDR3 is TGTGCCAGCAGTTCCAGCTCAGGGGGCGCGGGAAATGGCTACACCTTC.

This clonotype was detected ten times or more. The chain combines TRBV7-2 with TRBJ2-1, with TRBD2 matching over 10 bases. Germline V gene lookup returns CDR1 SGHTA and CDR2 FQGNSA. V lost 0 bases and J lost 6; bases outside the gene matches: 2. The CDR3 length is 15 residues. The CDR3 bases are TGTGCCAGCAGCTTAGCACGGACTAGCGGCAATGAGCAGTTCTTC. Amino acids: CASSLARTSGNEQFF.

This clonotype was detected ten times or more. The chain uses TRBV4-1 and TRBJ2-7; 13 bases are a match to TRBD2. Germline V lookup: CDR1 MGHRA, CDR2 YSYEKL. With 0 bases clipped from V and 5 bases from J, the junction kept 1 base outside the gene matches. The length of the CDR3 is 15 residues. The chain's CDR3 is CASSQEGTSGNEQYF. CDR3 DNA sequence: TGCGCCAGCAGCCAAGAGGGGACTAGCGGGAACGAGCAGTACTTC.

By share, this clonotype counts as medium-sized (0.01 to 0.1%). The chain couples TRBV7-2 to TRBJ2-7; D is perhaps TRBD1 (5 bases). The CDR3 runs 15 residues. V was clipped by 1 base and J by 0 bases, with 10 bases between them. Per the germline V gene, CDR1 is SGHTA and CDR2 is FQGNSA. The DNA for the CDR3 is TGTGCCAGCAGCTTAGAGTGGGGCAGCTCCTACGAGCAGTACTTC. It yields the protein CASSLEWGSSYEQYF.

This clonotype was seen many times. The chain couples TRBV11-2 to TRBJ1-2; D ambiguous. Germline CDR1 SGHAT, CDR2 FQNNGV. The CDR3 is 12 amino acids. Between the trimmed V and J ends, which lost 5 bases and 8 bases, there was a span of 12 bases. The DNA for the CDR3 is TGTGCCAGCAGCCCTCACACCCGGGGCTACACCTTC. This codes for CASSPHTRGYTF.

This clonotype was seen more than once but under ten times. The rearrangement uses TRBV28 and TRBJ1-5; D unclear. The CDR3 has 12 residues. The V gene's germline CDR1 is MDHEN and CDR2 SYDVKM. V shed 6 bases and J shed 3 bases, with 6 bases lying between them. The CDR3 protein is CASRSINQPQHF. CDR3 DNA sequence: TGTGCCAGCAGAAGTATCAATCAGCCCCAGCATTTT.

In its sample, this clonotype was seen many times. The V gene is TRBV19, the J gene TRBJ1-5; TRBD1 might be the D (5 bases). Trimming cost V 0 bases and J 7 bases, with 7 bases left between them. Germline V lookup: CDR1 LNHDA, CDR2 SQIVND (reference sequence). The CDR3 runs to 13 residues. CDR3 amino acids: CASSIDRDQPQHF. As DNA, the CDR3 is TGTGCCAGTAGTATAGACAGGGACCAGCCCCAGCATTTT.